The T cell receptor beta chain under discussion was sequenced for a study of T cells in Graves' hyperthyroidism and ophthalmopathy. Study-wide results and limits: Most clonotypes that expanded in the thyroid above 0.001 also showed up in blood.

This clonotype showed up just a few times. Its specificity is unknown. About 10 ml of fresh peripheral blood supplied the PBMCs. The germline V gene encodes CDR1 MNHEY and CDR2 SVGEGT. The length of the CDR3 is 12 residues. Trimming took 3 bases from V and 9 from J, leaving 12 bases between them. Amplification of TCR beta CDR3 regions used RNA as the template. The study used the HTBI primer set for a first-round RT-PCR of the TCR CDR3. TCRdb recomputed calls from the multiplex PCR reads with MiXCR, one row per CDR3 protein. The data contain a few hundred thousand distinct CDR3 sequences, roughly an eighth of them singletons.

This clonotype was obtained from a young woman with Graves' hyperthyroidism. This sequence joins TRBV6-2 or TRBV6-3 and TRBJ2-7; D possibly corresponds to TRBD2 (5 bases). The sequenced material came from blood. CDR3: CASSYETGGQYF. The CDR3 DNA sequence: TGTGCCAGCAGTTATGAAACTGGAGGGCAGTACTTC.